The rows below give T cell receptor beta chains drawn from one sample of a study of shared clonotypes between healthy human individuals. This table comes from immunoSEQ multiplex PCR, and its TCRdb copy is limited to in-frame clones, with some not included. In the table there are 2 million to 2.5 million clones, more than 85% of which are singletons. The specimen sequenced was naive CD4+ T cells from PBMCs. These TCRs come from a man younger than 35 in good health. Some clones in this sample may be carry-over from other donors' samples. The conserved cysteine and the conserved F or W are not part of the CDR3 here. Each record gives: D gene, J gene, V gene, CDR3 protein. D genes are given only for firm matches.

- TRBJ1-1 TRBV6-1 ASITGTLGNTEAF
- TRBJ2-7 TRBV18 ASSLIGTSEQY
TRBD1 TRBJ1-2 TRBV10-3 ATQGGQNYGYT
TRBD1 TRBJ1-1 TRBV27 ASSRTGGYTEAF
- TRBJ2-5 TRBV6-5 ASSSAGRHRETQY
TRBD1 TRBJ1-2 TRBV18 ASSPATGHLYGYT
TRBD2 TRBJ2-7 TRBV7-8 ASSQGLAGGREQY
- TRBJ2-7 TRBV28 ASSSGWRTGFREQY
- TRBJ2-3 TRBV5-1 ASSLDSQTRAQY
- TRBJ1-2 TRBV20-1 SASVPDT
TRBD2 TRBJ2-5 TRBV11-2 ASRNGLAGWETQY
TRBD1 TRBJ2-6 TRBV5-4 ASSSRTGGASGANVLT
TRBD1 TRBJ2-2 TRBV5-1 ASSWGQSTGELF
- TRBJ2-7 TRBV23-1 ASSPRREY
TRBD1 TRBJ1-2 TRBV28 ASRRQGAYYGYT
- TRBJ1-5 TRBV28 ASGSVEGLNQPQH
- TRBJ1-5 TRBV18 ASSLQRNGYSNQPQH
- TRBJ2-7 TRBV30 AWRDPGAGTDEQY
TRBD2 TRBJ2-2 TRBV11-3 ASSLGTSGELF
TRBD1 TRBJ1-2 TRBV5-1 ASRYAGQVDYGYT
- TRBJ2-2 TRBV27 ASSEAGRGTGELF
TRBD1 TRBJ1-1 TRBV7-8 ASSLGPGGTEAF
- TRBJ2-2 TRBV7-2 ASSLFFSAQNTGELF
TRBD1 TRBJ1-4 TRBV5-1 ASSPGQGATNEKLF
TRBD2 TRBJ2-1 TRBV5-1 ASSSDGTSSYNEQF
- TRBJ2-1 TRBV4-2 ASSQDPFTIYNEQF
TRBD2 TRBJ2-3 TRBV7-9 ASSQPALAGGGDTQY
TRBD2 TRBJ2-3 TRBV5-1 ASSLLAGDTDTQY
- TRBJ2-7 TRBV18 ASSPMGQGSDEQY
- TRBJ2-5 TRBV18 ASSAGTGGAETQY
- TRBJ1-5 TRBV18 ASSPQLGLQPQH
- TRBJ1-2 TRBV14 ASSHLQRVGGYT
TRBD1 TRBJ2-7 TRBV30 AWGDSSYEQY
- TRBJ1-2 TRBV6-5 ASSYSRGGYT
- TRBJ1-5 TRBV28 ASAFTRGNQPQH
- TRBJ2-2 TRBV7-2 ASSLGLGTGELF
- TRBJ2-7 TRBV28 ASRAASYEQY
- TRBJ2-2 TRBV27 ASSLLSGELF
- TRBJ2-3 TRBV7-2 ASSQAPLSTDTQY
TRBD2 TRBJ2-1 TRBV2 ASSLRTSKHNEQF
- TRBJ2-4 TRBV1 TSSQARDGGRDVTKNIQY
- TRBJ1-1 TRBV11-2 ASSPGPGREAF
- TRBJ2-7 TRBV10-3 AISESLSGPEQY
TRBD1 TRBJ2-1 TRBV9 ASSRDRAFYNEQF
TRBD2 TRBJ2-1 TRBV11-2 ASSWTSGRAVNEQF
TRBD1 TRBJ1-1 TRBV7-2 ASSLAGTGYTEAF
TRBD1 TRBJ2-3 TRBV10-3 AISTTGGSGTDTQY
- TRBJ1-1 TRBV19 ASSVANTEAF
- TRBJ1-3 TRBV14 ASSHRGVSGNTIY